A selection of T cell receptor beta chains follows, all from one sample in a study of shared clonotypes between healthy human individuals. TCRdb's copy holds only in-frame clones and misses some; the assay was immunoSEQ multiplex PCR. The table has about 980,000 clones, approximately 80% seen once. The material sequenced was memory CD4+ T cells sorted from blood. The receptors shown here come from a man between 18 and 35 years old in good health. The CDR3 runs from the conserved cysteine through the conserved F or W. A D gene is named only where the DNA matches it firmly. For some rows the clone size is stated as once, few or many, or as a class when expanded; others skip it.

>once|-|TRBV7-8|TRBJ1-5
TGTGCCAGCAGCTTAAGCTCTTATTATAACAGGGAGGGTCAGCCCCAGCATTTT
CASSLSSYYNREGQPQHF
>-|TRBD2|TRBV5-4|TRBJ2-2
TGTGCCAGCACCGTTAGCGGGAGGACCGGGGAGCTGTTTTTT
CASTVSGRTGELFF
>-|-|TRBV6-6|TRBJ2-7
TGTGCCAGCAGTTACTCGGGCAACTACTACGAGCAGTACTTC
CASSYSGNYYEQYF
>-|-|TRBV19|TRBJ2-1
TGTGCCAGTAGTATAGGGGGGGGCAGTTACAATGAGCAGTTCTTC
CASSIGGGSYNEQFF
>-|TRBD2|TRBV5-8|TRBJ2-1
TGTGCCAGCAGCTCCCTAGCGGGGGGCGTCGATGAGCAGTTCTTC
CASSSLAGGVDEQFF
>few|TRBD2|TRBV19|TRBJ2-7
TGTGCCAGTAGTCTTAGTGGACTAGCGGGAGGGTACGAGCAGTACTTC
CASSLSGLAGGYEQYF
>-|TRBD1|TRBV5-4|TRBJ1-2
TGTGCCAGCAGACAGGACAGGGGGACTAACTATGGCTACACCTTC
CASRQDRGTNYGYTF
>few|TRBD2|TRBV5-1|TRBJ2-3
TGCGCCAGCAGCTTGGAGCCACTAGCGGGGGGACGGATTGCGCAGTATTTT
CASSLEPLAGGRIAQYF
>-|-|TRBV5-1|TRBJ2-5
TGCGCCAGCTCCCGCAACGGGGCATCTGGGGAGACCCAGTACTTC
CASSRNGASGETQYF
>-|-|TRBV4-3|TRBJ2-2
TGCGCCAGCAGCCAAGAACCGCACACCGGGGAGCTGTTTTTT
CASSQEPHTGELFF
>-|-|TRBV30|TRBJ1-1
TGTGCCTGGGGGGGGGTCGCCAGCACTGAAGCTTTCTTT
CAWGGVASTEAFF
>-|-|TRBV2|TRBJ1-4
TGTGCCAGCAGTGTTAATGAAAAACTGTTTTTT
CASSVNEKLFF
>-|-|TRBV11-3|TRBJ1-6
TGTGCCAGCAGCCTCCCAGGCAGGGGTGGGAATTCACCCCTCCACTTT
CASSLPGRGGNSPLHF
>once|-|TRBV9|TRBJ2-1
TGTGCCAGCAGCCTAAAGGGGGAGCAGTTCTTC
CASSLKGEQFF
>many|-|TRBV21-1|TRBJ2-5
TGTGCCAGCAAGAGGAAAGGGACCCAGTACTTC
CASKRKGTQYF
>few|-|TRBV30|TRBJ1-1
TGTGCCTGGAGTAACGGAGGAAACACTGAAGCTTTCTTT
CAWSNGGNTEAFF
>few|-|TRBV19|TRBJ1-1
TGTGCCAGTAGTAGATGGGGGAACACTGAAGCTTTCTTT
CASSRWGNTEAFF
>-|TRBD1|TRBV4-1|TRBJ1-3
TGCGCCAGCAGCCGTTCCACAGGGGGAGTAAACACCATATATTTT
CASSRSTGGVNTIYF
>-|-|TRBV5-1|TRBJ1-5
TGCGCCAGCAGCTTGGGAGGTGGCCAGCCCCAGCATTTT
CASSLGGGQPQHF
>-|-|TRBV4-3|TRBJ1-6
TGCGCCAGCAGCCAAGAAGGACAGAAAGGTTACTCACCCCTCCACTTT
CASSQEGQKGYSPLHF
>-|-|TRBV6-1|TRBJ2-7
TGTGCCAGCAGTGAAGAGGCAGGGACGTTATACGAGCAGTACTTC
CASSEEAGTLYEQYF
>-|TRBD1|TRBV15|TRBJ2-5
TGTGCCACCAGCACCGATAGACAGGGGGCGAGGGAGACCCAGTACTTC
CATSTDRQGARETQYF
>-|-|TRBV5-1|TRBJ2-7
TGCGCCAGCAGCCTTACTAACGGGGAGCAGTACTTC
CASSLTNGEQYF
>few|TRBD1|TRBV10-2|TRBJ1-5
TGCGCCAGCAGTGTGGTAGGGGGCGGAGAGCCCCAGCATTTT
CASSVVGGGEPQHF
>-|TRBD1|TRBV5-4|TRBJ1-2
TGTGCCAGCAGCTTCCCCCAAGGGACAGGGGATGTGGGTGGCTACACCTTC
CASSFPQGTGDVGGYTF
>-|-|TRBV6-6|TRBJ2-7
TGTGCCAGCAGTTCCTCTCAGGGGAGCGAGCAGTACTTC
CASSSSQGSEQYF
>once|-|TRBV30|TRBJ2-2
TGTGCCTGCGACCCTCCCGTCGGGAGCACCGGGGAGCTGTTTTTT
CACDPPVGSTGELFF
>many|-|TRBV11-3|TRBJ1-1
TGTGCCAGCAGCTTAGTCCCCGACGGGAACACTGAAGCTTTCTTT
CASSLVPDGNTEAFF
>-|TRBD1|TRBV27|TRBJ2-3
TGTGCCAGCAGCGACAGGGGGAGTGGCACAGATACGCAGTATTTT
CASSDRGSGTDTQYF
>-|-|TRBV2|TRBJ1-2
TGTGCCAGCACAATAAGGGATGGCTACACCTTC
CASTIRDGYTF
>-|TRBD1|TRBV7-9|TRBJ2-7
TGTGCCAGCAGTTTGGCCCGGACAGGGAAGGGCGAGCAGTACTTC
CASSLARTGKGEQYF
>few|-|TRBV7-2|TRBJ2-7
TGTGCCAGCAGCCCAACTACGGGGTCCTACGAGCAGTACTTC
CASSPTTGSYEQYF
>-|TRBD2|TRBV9|TRBJ2-1
TGTGCCAGCAGTCCCTTGACTAGCGGGGCCTACAATGAGCAGTTCTTC
CASSPLTSGAYNEQFF
>-|-|TRBV6-5|TRBJ1-4
TGTGCCAGCAGTCCCCTGAGCGGTGAAAAACTGTTTTTT
CASSPLSGEKLFF
>few|-|TRBV28|TRBJ1-1
TGTGCCAGCAGCGACCCCGGGGACTACACTGAAGCTTTCTTT
CASSDPGDYTEAFF
>-|-|TRBV7-2|TRBJ2-1
TGTGCCAGCAGCTTGACCCCAGCGGGTACCTACAATGAGCAGTTCTTC
CASSLTPAGTYNEQFF
>once|-|TRBV7-9|TRBJ2-6
TGTGCCAGCAGCAAGGGGGGCTCTGGGGCCAACGTCCTGACTTTC
CASSKGGSGANVLTF
>-|-|TRBV2|TRBJ2-1
TGTGCCAGCAGTGAGGCTGAGCAGTTCTTC
CASSEAEQFF
>few|-|TRBV11-2|TRBJ1-4
TGTGCCAGCAGCTTAGAGGGCAGGTGGGGTAATGAAAAACTGTTTTTT
CASSLEGRWGNEKLFF
>-|-|TRBV7-2|TRBJ2-3
TGTGCCAGCAGAGCAGGAAGCACAGATACGCAGTATTTT
CASRAGSTDTQYF
>once|-|TRBV12-5|TRBJ2-1
TGTGCTAGTGGTTTGCCCGGTCCTCTCTCGTTCTTC
CASGLPGPLSFF
>-|TRBD1|TRBV5-1|TRBJ2-5
TGCGCCAGCCAGAGACGGACAGGGGGTGAAGAGACCCAGTACTTC
CASQRRTGGEETQYF
>-|-|TRBV5-1|TRBJ2-2
TGCGCCAGCAGCTTGCCGGGACTTGACACCGGGGAGCTGTTTTTT
CASSLPGLDTGELFF
>-|-|TRBV19|TRBJ1-1
TGTGCCAGTATTTCTGGGGGCTCCACTGAAGCTTTCTTT
CASISGGSTEAFF
>-|-|TRBV21-1|TRBJ1-1
TGTGCCAGCAGCTCGAGGGAGCCGGGGGAAACTGAAGCTTTCTTT
CASSSREPGETEAFF
>-|TRBD2|TRBV30|TRBJ2-1
TGTGCCTGGAGGCGGACTAGCTCCTACAATGAGCAGTTCTTC
CAWRRTSSYNEQFF
>-|-|TRBV2|TRBJ2-1
TGTGCCAGCGACGGGGGAGGTTCTTACAATGAGCAGTTCTTC
CASDGGGSYNEQFF
>-|-|TRBV29-1|TRBJ2-7
TGCAGCGTTGAACTGGGGGGCAACGAGCAGTACTTC
CSVELGGNEQYF
>few|TRBD2|TRBV30|TRBJ2-3
TGTGCCTGGAGCTCCAGGGGGGGACTAGCGAGCACAGATACGCAGTATTTT
CAWSSRGGLASTDTQYF
>once|TRBD1|TRBV12-5|TRBJ2-3
TGTGCTAGTGCCCCTCAGGCGAAGACAGGGGACACAGATACGCAGTATTTT
CASAPQAKTGDTDTQYF
>-|TRBD1|TRBV6-5|TRBJ2-7
TGTGCCAGCAGCTCAAGGGACAGGGGGGTTTACGAGCAGTACTTC
CASSSRDRGVYEQYF
>-|-|TRBV6-1|TRBJ1-1
TGTGCCAGCAGTGAAGGACTCCCGGCGACAGCTTTCTTT
CASSEGLPATAFF
>once|-|TRBV7-9|TRBJ2-5
TGTGCCAGCAGCTTATCCGCCTTCCAAGAGACCCAGTACTTC
CASSLSAFQETQYF
>-|-|TRBV27|TRBJ2-3
TGTGCCAGCAGTCCCCTCTATGGAGGCTCTAGCACAGATACGCAGTATTTT
CASSPLYGGSSTDTQYF